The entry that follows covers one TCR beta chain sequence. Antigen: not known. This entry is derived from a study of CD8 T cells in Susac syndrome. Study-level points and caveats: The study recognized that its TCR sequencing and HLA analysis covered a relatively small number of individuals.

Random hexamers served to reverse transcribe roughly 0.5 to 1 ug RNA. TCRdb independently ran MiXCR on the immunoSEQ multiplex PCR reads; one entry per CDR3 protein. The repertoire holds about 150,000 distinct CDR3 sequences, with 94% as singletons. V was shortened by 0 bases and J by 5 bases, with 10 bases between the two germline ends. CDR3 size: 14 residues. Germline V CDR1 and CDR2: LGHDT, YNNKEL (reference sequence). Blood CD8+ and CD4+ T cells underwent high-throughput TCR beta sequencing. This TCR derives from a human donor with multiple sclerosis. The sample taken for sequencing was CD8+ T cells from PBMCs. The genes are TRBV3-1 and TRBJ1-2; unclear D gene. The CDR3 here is CASSQERRVYGYTF. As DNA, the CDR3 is TGTGCCAGCAGCCAAGAAAGGAGGGTTTATGGCTACACCTTC.